This T cell receptor beta chain was sequenced during a study of cytomegalovirus exposure and HLA in healthy donors. Trimming stripped 2 bases from V and 3 bases from J, with 11 bases between. CDR3 length: 15 residues. Germline lookup yields CDR1 MNHEY and CDR2 SVGAGI. A multiplex PCR was run with 60 Vbeta primers and 13 Jbeta primers. Clones were sequenced by immunoSEQ multiplex PCR, and TCRdb holds only the in-frame ones, with some missing. The sample shows around 33,000 clones, and 3.5% to 5% sits with its ten largest clones. The TCR originated in a woman aged 40 to 50 in good health and CMV-seropositive. The sample consisted of PBMCs. The chain couples TRBV6-5 to TRBJ1-3; a possible D gene is TRBD1 (6 bases). CDR3 amino acids: CASSYKGTFGNTIYF. The CDR3 nucleotides are TGTGCCAGCAGTTACAAAGGGACATTTGGAAACACCATATATTTT.